This is a list of T cell receptor beta chains from one sample in a study of identical twins. TCRdb used MiXCR to reprocess the 5' RACE reads, holding one entry per CDR3 protein. The repertoire holds hundreds of thousands of distinct CDR3 sequences, with approximately 6% as singletons. The sample taken for sequencing was naive T cells sorted from blood. The receptor source for this set is a man aged 18 to 30 in good health. The CDR3 runs from the conserved cysteine through the conserved F or W. The D gene is left open where the match is weak. Size values are once, few and many counts, or a class for expanded clones, and some rows have none.

V	J	D	size	DNA	CDR3
TRBV27	TRBJ2-7	TRBD2	many	TGTGCCACCTCCTTAGCGGGAGGGTTCTCCAACGAGCAGTACTTC	CATSLAGGFSNEQYF
TRBV5-1	TRBJ1-1	.	few	TGCGCCAGCAGCTTCCTGGCAGGGCAAATGAACACTGAAGCTTTCTTT	CASSFLAGQMNTEAFF
TRBV25-1	TRBJ2-3	.	many	TGTGCCAGTCTCCGTCCGGGCACAGATACGCAGTATTTT	CASLRPGTDTQYF
TRBV7-9	TRBJ2-3	TRBD1	few	TGTGCCAGCACCGGACAGGGGAAAGATACGCAGTATTTT	CASTGQGKDTQYF
TRBV5-1	TRBJ2-6	TRBD1	few	TGCGCCAGCAGCTTCAACAGGGGGATGGGGGCCAACGTCCTGACTTTC	CASSFNRGMGANVLTF
TRBV7-2	TRBJ2-1	.	few	TGTGCCAGCAGCTTAAACCTACCTGAGCAGTTCTTC	CASSLNLPEQFF
TRBV6-5	TRBJ2-7	.	few	TGTGCCAGCAGTCACACTCCGGTGGGCTACGAGCAGTACTTC	CASSHTPVGYEQYF
TRBV7-9	TRBJ2-1	.	.	TGTGCCAGCAGCGGGGGGGCCAGCGGACTTAACGGGGAGCAGTTCTTC	CASSGGASGLNGEQFF
TRBV5-1	TRBJ2-5	TRBD1	many	TGCGCCAGCAGCTTGGACCAGGGGGCGCGAGAGACCCAGTACTTC	CASSLDQGARETQYF
TRBV20-1	TRBJ1-2	.	many	TGCAGTGCTAGAGATTTATGGTTATCTGGCTACACCTTC	CSARDLWLSGYTF
TRBV27	TRBJ2-4	.	few	TGTGCCAGCAGTTTATATTTAGCGGATCTAGCCAAAAACATTCAGTACTTC	CASSLYLADLAKNIQYF
TRBV5-1	TRBJ2-5	TRBD2	many	TGCGCCAGCAGCTCCCACGGGGGACTAGAAGAGACCCAGTACTTC	CASSSHGGLEETQYF
TRBV12-3/TRBV12-4	TRBJ1-3	.	.	TGTGCCAGCAGTTCCAATCCGGGACGGAGTGGAAACACCATATATTTT	CASSSNPGRSGNTIYF